What follows are 14 T cell receptor beta chains derived from one specimen sequenced in a study of blood T cell repertoires in COVID-19. Here immunoSEQ multiplex PCR was the method, and the copy in TCRdb shows in-frame clones only, minus some. The sample holds 200,000 to 300,000 clones; around three quarters are singletons and the top ten take over 3%. The sample taken for sequencing was peripheral blood. These receptors were collected from a woman at least 80 years old with acute or convalescent COVID-19.

The chain uses TRBV11-2 and TRBJ1-1; possibly TRBD1 for D (5 bases). The CDR3 loop spans 17 amino acids. V lost 6 bases and J 0 bases, leaving 20 bases between the germline ends. From germline, CDR1 is SGHAT and CDR2 FQNNGV. For the CDR3, the DNA is TGTGCCAGCAGATTTGGAGGGGTGAACTTCATGAACACTGAAGCTTTCTTT. Residues: CASRFGGVNFMNTEAFF.

The sample holds one count of this clone. This rearrangement joins TRBV5-4 to TRBJ1-1; TRBD1 matches 7 bases. V shed 4 bases, J shed 5 bases, and the junction held 8 bases outside the gene matches. The CDR3 loop spans 14 amino acids. The germline V gene encodes CDR1 SGHNT and CDR2 YYREEE (reference sequence). The CDR3 DNA is TGTGCCAGCAGCCCTAACAGGGGAGGAACTGAAGCTTTCTTT. It codes for CASSPNRGGTEAFF.

This chain joins TRBV6-5 and TRBJ1-1, with TRBD1 identical over 7 bases. CDR1 and CDR2 (germline): MNHEY, SVGAGI. The CDR3 extends over 12 amino acids. V lost 6 bases, J lost 8 bases, and 6 bases stayed unmatched. For the CDR3, the DNA is TGTGCCAGCAGACGACAGGGTGTGGAAGCTTTCTTT. Translating gives CASRRQGVEAFF.

This clone was detected a few times. The chain combines TRBV4-3 with TRBJ1-5; 7 bases align to TRBD1. J gave up 5 bases and V 1 base, and 11 bases lay outside the gene matches. Germline CDR1 reads LGHNA; CDR2 reads YSLEER. The CDR3 is 17 residues long. CDR3 residues: CASSQGVTRDSYQPQHF. CDR3 nucleotide sequence: TGCGCCAGCAGCCAAGGTGTAACCCGGGACAGTTATCAGCCCCAGCATTTT.

This chain links TRBV19 with TRBJ1-1; 7 bases line up with TRBD1. CDR1 is LNHDA, CDR2 SQIVND, per germline (reference sequence). Trimming removed 0 bases from V and 6 bases from J; junction bases left unmatched: 7. The CDR3 is 15 residues long. The CDR3 DNA reads TGTGCCAGTAGTATAGATATCACAGGGGCGGCTGAAGCTTTCTTT. Amino acids: CASSIDITGAAEAFF.

The chain employs TRBV5-6 and TRBJ2-7; maybe TRBD1 (6 bases). The CDR3 runs to 14 residues. Germline assignment: CDR1 SGHDT and CDR2 YYEEEE. Trimming shortened V by 0 bases and J by 2 bases, and 9 bases separated the two germline ends. The CDR3 DNA follows: TGTGCCAGCAGCTTGGACAGGGTCCCCTACGAGCAGTACTTC. This codes for CASSLDRVPYEQYF. Based on the CDR3 plus reference TRBV5-6 and TRBJ2-7, the full variable domain is DAGVTQSPTHLIKTRGQQVTLRCSPKSGHDTVSWYQQALGQGPQFIFQYYEEEERQRGNFPDRFSGHQFPNYSSELNVNALLLGDSALYLCASSLDRVPYEQYFGPGTRLTVT.

The chain uses TRBV9 and TRBJ2-5; D remains ambiguous. The germline V gene has CDR1 SGDLS and CDR2 YYNGEE. The CDR3 runs to 14 residues. Trimming left V 0 bases short and J 2 bases short, with 8 bases between. The CDR3 DNA reads TGTGCCAGCAGCGTAGGGTCTATTCAAGAGACCCAGTACTTC. As protein: CASSVGSIQETQYF.

Only a few counts were recorded for this clone. The chain employs TRBV5-1 and TRBJ2-2; 8 bases match TRBD2. Trimming cost V 4 bases and J 5 bases; bases outside gene matches: 7. The CDR3 sequence is 15 residues long. Germline values: CDR1 SGHRS, CDR2 YFSETQ. The CDR3 DNA reads as TGCGCCAGCAGCATGGGTAGCGGGGCTACCGGGGAGCTGTTTTTT. The encoded protein is CASSMGSGATGELFF.

The chain joins TRBV7-3 to TRBJ1-2; D might be TRBD1 (6 bases). In germline, CDR1 is SGHTA, CDR2 FQGTGA. V was pared by 5 bases and J by 4 bases, with 17 bases between. This CDR3 contains 15 residues. The CDR3, as DNA: TGTGCCAGCAGCCCAACTCCGACAGGCCCCTATGGCTACACCTTC. It encodes CASSPTPTGPYGYTF.

The CDR3 DNA sequence: TGTGCCAGTCGTTTCGGGAACACTGAAGCTTTCTTT. Residues: CASRFGNTEAFF. The chain has TRBV19 and TRBJ1-1, with no clear D. The germline V gene has CDR1 LNHDA and CDR2 SQIVND (reference sequence). The CDR3 is 12 residues long. V lost 8 bases, J lost 1 base, and 8 bases lay in between.

This clone is a singleton in its sample. The CDR3 DNA sequence: TGTGCCAGCAGTATCAGGGATAATCAGCCCCAGCATTTT. It yields the protein CASSIRDNQPQHF. The V call is TRBV6-6, the J call TRBJ1-5; the D gene is possibly TRBD1 (5 bases). CDR3 length: 13 amino acids. The V end was cut by 5 bases, the J end by 4 bases, with 9 bases between. From germline, CDR1 is MNHNY and CDR2 SVGAGI (reference sequence).

This sequence joins TRBV27 and TRBJ1-4; D perhaps matches TRBD1 (6 bases). The CDR3 runs to 15 residues. Germline CDR1 and CDR2: MNHEY and SMNVEV (reference sequence). V was pared by 6 bases and J by 5 bases, with 16 bases between. The CDR3 DNA sequence: TGTGCCAGCAGGCTACAGGGTTCGGGGAATGAAAAACTGTTTTTT. Its protein is CASRLQGSGNEKLFF.

The V and J genes are TRBV28 and TRBJ1-1; weak D call: TRBD1 (5 bases). Trimming removed 5 bases at V and 1 base at J, with 8 bases between. Germline V gene sequence: CDR1 MDHEN, CDR2 SYDVKM. The CDR3 is 13 amino acids. The DNA of the CDR3 is TGTGCCAGCAGTCGACAGACGAACACTGAAGCTTTCTTT. Protein: CASSRQTNTEAFF. Full variable domain (rest looked up from reference TRBV28 and TRBJ1-1): DVKVTQSSRYLVKRTGEKVFLECVQDMDHENMFWYRQDPGLGLRLIYFSYDVKMKEKGDIPEGYSVSREKKERFSLILESASTNQTSMYLCASSRQTNTEAFFGQGTRLTVV.

This sequence joins TRBV3-1 (or the pseudogene TRBV3-2) and TRBJ2-3; 8 positions agree with TRBD1. In germline, CDR1 is LGHDT, CDR2 YNNKEL (reference sequence). This CDR3 spans 16 amino acids. V shed 0 bases and J 3 bases; nucleotides not matched to a gene: 5. CDR3 bases: TGTGCCAGCAGCCAAGATGACAGGGGTTGGACAGATACGCAGTATTTT. Protein: CASSQDDRGWTDTQYF.